This T cell receptor (beta chain) was sequenced in a study of vaccination and CD4 T cells after COVID-19. The wider study: Post-COVID samples had a sampling time that fell a median about 100 days after diagnosis (range 35 to 161).

At the Johns Hopkins FTIC core, DNA taken from cultured CD4+ T cells was sequenced by way of the Oncomine TCR Beta short-read assay. TCRdb analysed the PCR reads with MiXCR anew, one entry per CDR3 protein. The profile covers roughly 14,000 distinct CDR3 sequences, with about 55% appearing a single time and 6.5% to 9.5% taken by the ten largest. The V segment lost 7 bases and the J segment 4 bases; nucleotides outside the gene matches: 4. CDR1 is MDHEN, CDR2 SYDVKM, per germline. The CDR3 runs 13 residues. Comment on this clonotype: Antigen unknown.

Documented treatment: roughly ten-day PBMC culture with coronavirus spike peptide pools or control peptides (ViraFEST assay). Expanded clonotypes were found by TCR sequencing after peptide-pool stimulation (ViraFEST). Sequenced input: CD4+ T cells from blood, cultured in vitro. V usage is TRBV28 and J usage is TRBJ2-5, with 9 nucleotides matching TRBD1. The sequence was collected from a human donor who had recovered from COVID-19. CDR3 sequence reads: CASITGGAETQYF. For the CDR3, the DNA is TGTGCCAGCATCACAGGGGGCGCAGAGACCCAGTACTTC.